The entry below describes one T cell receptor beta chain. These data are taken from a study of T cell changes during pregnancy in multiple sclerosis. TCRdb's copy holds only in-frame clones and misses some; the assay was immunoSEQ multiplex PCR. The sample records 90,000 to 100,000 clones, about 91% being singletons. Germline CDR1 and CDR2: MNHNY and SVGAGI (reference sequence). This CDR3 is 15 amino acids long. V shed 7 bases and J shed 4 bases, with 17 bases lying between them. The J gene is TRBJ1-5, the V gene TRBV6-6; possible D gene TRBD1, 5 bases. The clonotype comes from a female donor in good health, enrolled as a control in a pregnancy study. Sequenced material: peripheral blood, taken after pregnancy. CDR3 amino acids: CASTNGRGVNQPQHF. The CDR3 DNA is TGTGCCAGCACCAACGGAAGGGGCGTTAATCAGCCCCAGCATTTT.